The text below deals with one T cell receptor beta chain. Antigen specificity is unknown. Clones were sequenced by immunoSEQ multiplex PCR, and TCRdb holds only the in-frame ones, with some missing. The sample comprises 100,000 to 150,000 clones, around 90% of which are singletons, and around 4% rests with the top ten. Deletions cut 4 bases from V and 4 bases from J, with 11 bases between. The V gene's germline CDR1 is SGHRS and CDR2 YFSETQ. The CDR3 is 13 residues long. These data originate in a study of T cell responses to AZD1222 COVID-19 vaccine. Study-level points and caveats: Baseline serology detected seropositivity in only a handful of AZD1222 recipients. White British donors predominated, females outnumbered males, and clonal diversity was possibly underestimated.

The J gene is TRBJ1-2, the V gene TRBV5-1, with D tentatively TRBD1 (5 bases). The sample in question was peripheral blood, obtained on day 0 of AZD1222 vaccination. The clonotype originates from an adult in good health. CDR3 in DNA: TGCGCCAGCAGCGAGACAGCCAGCTATGGCTACACCTTC. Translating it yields CASSETASYGYTF.